This T cell receptor (beta chain) appears in the sequencing data of a study of siplizumab effects on memory and regulatory T cells. Points from the study as a whole: Suppressive function of proliferating Tregs from siplizumab cultures was not confirmed.

Notes on this clone: Antigen specificity is unknown.

This CDR3 contains 15 residues. Per germline, CDR1 SGHNT and CDR2 YYREEE (reference sequence). The V end lost 2 bases, the J end lost 7 bases, and 18 bases lay between the germline ends. Profiled with immunoSEQ multiplex PCR; TCRdb holds only in-frame clones, not every one. Of around 100,000 clones listed, more than 85% are singletons. The TCR sequence derives from a human donor in good health. Sequencing was performed on CD4+ T cells sorted from blood. This chain joins TRBV5-4 and TRBJ1-2; the D gene is possibly TRBD1 (6 bases). The CDR3, as DNA: TGTGCCAGCAGCTTCCGCAGGACAGAGCAGGGTGGCTACACCTTC. This encodes CASSFRRTEQGGYTF.